These T cell receptor beta chains were read from a single sample in a study of blood T cell repertoires in COVID-19. Assay: immunoSEQ multiplex PCR; the TCRdb copy retains only in-frame clones and omits some. Of 150,000 or so clones in the sample, approximately 79% were seen once. The source material was peripheral blood. Receptor source: a woman older than 75 with acute or convalescent COVID-19. The CDR3 runs from the conserved cysteine through the conserved F or W. Fields, in order: J gene, D gene, clone size, V gene, CDR3 protein, CDR3 DNA. D genes are given only for firm matches. The size of a clone is reported for some rows only, either as once, few or many, or as a class for expanded clones.

j_call: TRBJ2-2; d_call: TRBD2; clone_size: -; v_call: TRBV7-8; cdr3_aa: CASSVPGLAGGDTGELFF; cdr3_nt: TGTGCCAGCAGCGTCCCGGGACTAGCGGGGGGGGACACCGGGGAGCTGTTTTTT
j_call: TRBJ1-1; d_call: TRBD1; clone_size: -; v_call: TRBV6-4; cdr3_aa: CASRRTGDNTEAFF; cdr3_nt: TGTGCCAGCAGGCGGACAGGGGACAACACTGAAGCTTTCTTT
j_call: TRBJ2-1; d_call: TRBD2; clone_size: -; v_call: TRBV15; cdr3_aa: CATSRELAGDSYNEQFF; cdr3_nt: TGTGCCACCAGCAGGGAACTAGCGGGAGACTCCTACAATGAGCAGTTCTTC
j_call: TRBJ1-2; d_call: -; clone_size: -; v_call: TRBV5-8; cdr3_aa: CASSLNDRNYGYTF; cdr3_nt: TGTGCCAGCAGCTTAAACGACAGAAACTATGGCTACACCTTC
j_call: TRBJ1-1; d_call: TRBD1; clone_size: -; v_call: TRBV5-6; cdr3_aa: CASSAIQGATEAFF; cdr3_nt: TGTGCCAGCAGCGCGATTCAGGGGGCCACTGAAGCTTTCTTT
j_call: TRBJ2-1; d_call: -; clone_size: -; v_call: TRBV2; cdr3_aa: CASIYYNEQFF; cdr3_nt: TGTGCCAGCATATACTACAATGAGCAGTTCTTC
j_call: TRBJ2-7; d_call: -; clone_size: -; v_call: TRBV6-5; cdr3_aa: CASNYLRVVGYEQYF; cdr3_nt: TGTGCCAGCAATTACCTCAGGGTAGTGGGCTACGAGCAGTACTTC
j_call: TRBJ2-5; d_call: -; clone_size: -; v_call: TRBV6-5; cdr3_aa: CASRAVSRYQETQYF; cdr3_nt: TGTGCCAGCAGAGCCGTGTCGAGGTACCAAGAGACCCAGTACTTC
j_call: TRBJ2-7; d_call: TRBD1; clone_size: -; v_call: TRBV7-2; cdr3_aa: CASSLDHRGYEQYF; cdr3_nt: TGTGCCAGCAGCTTAGACCACAGGGGTTACGAGCAGTACTTC
j_call: TRBJ1-3; d_call: -; clone_size: few; v_call: TRBV18; cdr3_aa: CASSPQEFTGNTIYF; cdr3_nt: TGTGCCAGCTCACCACAGGAGTTCACTGGAAACACCATATATTTT